This T cell receptor beta chain was found in a study of shared clonotypes between healthy human individuals (dated by TCRdb to about 2020). For context, the study as a whole: A couple of women and three men aged 18 to 49 years were included in the cohort. Per donor, three plates each were used for CD4 naive and CD4 memory, two for CD8 naive, and one for CD8 memory. To estimate repertoire size and how much clonotypes are shared between individuals, the study performed deep sequencing of blood TCR repertoires from a few healthy adults. To increase sequencing depth and limit assay-specific biases, different laboratories used diverse techniques to prepare libraries and sequence TCR repertoires. Per donor, leukapheresis produced somewhere between about 0.94 and 10 billion PBMCs.

General findings and caveats noted by the study authors: Compared with non-shared clonotypes, the clonotypes found in all four sorted-subset donors had higher generation probabilities. Incomplete sequencing was indicated by rarefaction of sorted-subset datasets, despite the large sequencing depth. Pairwise subsampling indicated that sequencing depth was expected to affect the degree of clonotype sharing among donors. Sampling was limited to blood, and TCR repertoires in tissue likely differ from TCR repertoires in blood. When several donors were compared, the shared fraction of clonotypes was around 5% for naive CD4, 3.5% to 4% for naive CD8, 2.3% for memory CD4, and 0.3% to 0.5% for memory CD8. The genetic and exposure-history diversity represented was limited by the small number of donors. Naive subsets generally had larger estimated clonotype richness than memory subsets.

The CDR3 covers 14 residues, taking in both the cysteine and the phenylalanine. CDR3 DNA only is kept here, 42 bases in frame from base 1. For CDR1 and CDR2, the germline V gene lists MNHEY and SVGAGI. V and J lose 5 bases and 1 base, and a span of 9 bases separates them. Using the deep immunoSEQ assay, multiplex PCR amplified TCR CDR3 regions from genomic DNA. Genomic DNA extracted from each cell subset was distributed evenly over all wells of several immunoSEQ 96-well plates, and each plate served as one replicate. For sorted subsets, about 200 ng genomic DNA, equal to about 30,000 T cell genomes, was loaded into each replicate PCR. Purified libraries were quantified with a Qubit 3.0 fluorometer, sized on a Bioanalyzer 2100, and re-quantified with the KAPA Library Quantification kit. A separate single-read 150-cycle Illumina NextSeq 550 flow cell was used to sequence each immunoSEQ 96-well plate. The study's own analysis went as follows. Because the immunoSEQ output held only junctional sequences and lacked quality scores, the filtering could not match the filtering applied to full-length reads. Sequences were annotated with PyIR, a Python wrapper for IgBLAST v1.9, and V/J genes and CDR3 were assigned using IMGT germline references. Reads were removed for weak V/J assignments (E-value above 1e-6), missing CDR3, stop codons, out-of-frame junctions, or ambiguous translated residues. A V3J clonotype was defined by an identical inferred V gene, J gene, and CDR3 amino acid sequence. Percentage overlap between repertoires was computed as shared unique clonotypes divided by the size of the smaller repertoire. Repertoire richness was assessed with RTK rarefaction, the Chao1 estimator, and Recon v2.1 estimates of unobserved clonotypes. For all TCRbeta clonotypes obtained by the gDNA method from four donors, generation probabilities were computed with OLGA. Here the immuneACCESS table is served through TCRdb, limited to in-frame sequences with V and J called. Missing clones are a known gap in these copies; in checked studies unresolved V genes cover under half, and the rest lacks a known reason. The D gene and trimming were derived from the DNA, and the V and J assignments and clone size from that table. For this sample the table gives a few million clones, of which under 97% were detected only once. Around 0.13% of the sample is held by the ten biggest clonotypes.

As for this clone: The antigen this receptor binds is unknown. The sample holds no much larger clone one base away, and base qualities are not on file.

Donors were healthy HIV-negative adults with no recently reported acute infections or vaccinations. All donors were Caucasian adults living in Nashville, Tennessee, USA. Magnetic negative selection was used to enrich CD4+ T cells, after which naive cells were positively selected on CD45RA and the negative fraction became the memory subset. After blood collection by leukapheresis, PBMCs were isolated using Ficoll-Histopaque density gradient centrifugation and then cryopreserved in the vapor phase of liquid nitrogen. Analytical flow cytometry was used to check the purity and quantity of each magnetically sorted T cell population. Each sorted fraction had its genomic DNA isolated and then quantified by UV absorbance on a Nanodrop 2000c.

This receptor chain uses TRBV6-5 and TRBJ1-5; no D gene can be assigned with confidence. Sequencing was performed on naive CD4+ T cells sorted from blood. In light of the paper, this sample's cell subset or site label describes: CD45RA+ positively selected. The clonotype originates from a man aged 18 to 35 in good health. For the CDR3, the sequence is CASSDLRSNQPQHF. The nucleotide sequence is given as TGTGCCAGCAGTGACCTCCGGAGCAATCAGCCCCAGCATTTT.